Reported below is one T cell receptor beta chain. Its antigen remains unknown. The germline gives CDR1 DFQATT, CDR2 SNEGSKA (reference sequence). The V end lost 6 bases, the J end lost 9 bases, and 21 bases lay between the germline ends. The length of the CDR3 is 14 residues. In TCRdb, the 5' RACE reads were re-called with MiXCR into one record per CDR3 protein. There are 700,000 to 950,000 distinct CDR3 sequences in the sample; roughly 12% occur only once, and about 1.5% lies in the top ten. The data were taken from a study of identical twins. Whole-study results and caveats: When twins shared out-of-frame alpha sequences, those sequences had excess low generation probability.

The same sample was also studied in work on yellow fever vaccine responses in identical twins.

The rearrangement joins TRBV20-1 to TRBJ2-4, with a tentative D call TRBD1 (5 bases). This receptor was identified in a woman between 18 and 29 years old in good health. The sequenced material came from PBMCs. The CDR3: CSAEGWNSTAIQYF. As DNA, the CDR3 is TGCAGTGCGGAAGGATGGAACTCGACAGCCATTCAGTACTTC.